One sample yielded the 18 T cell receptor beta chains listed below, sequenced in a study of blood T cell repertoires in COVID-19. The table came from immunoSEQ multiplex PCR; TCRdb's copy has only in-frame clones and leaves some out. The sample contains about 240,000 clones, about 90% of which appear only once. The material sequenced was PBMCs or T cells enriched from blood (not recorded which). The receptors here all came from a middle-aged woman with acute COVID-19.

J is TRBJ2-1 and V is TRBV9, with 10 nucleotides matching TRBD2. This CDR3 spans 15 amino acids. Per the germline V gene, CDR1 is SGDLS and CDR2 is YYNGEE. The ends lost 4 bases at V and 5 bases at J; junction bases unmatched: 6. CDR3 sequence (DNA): TGTGCCAGCAGCCCCAGAGCGGGAGGGGACAATGAGCAGTTCTTC. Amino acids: CASSPRAGGDNEQFF.

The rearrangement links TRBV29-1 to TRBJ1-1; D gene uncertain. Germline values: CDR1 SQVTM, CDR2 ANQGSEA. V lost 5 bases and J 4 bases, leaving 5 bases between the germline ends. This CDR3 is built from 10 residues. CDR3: CSVHSTEAFF. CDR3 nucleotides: TGCAGCGTTCATAGCACTGAAGCTTTCTTT.

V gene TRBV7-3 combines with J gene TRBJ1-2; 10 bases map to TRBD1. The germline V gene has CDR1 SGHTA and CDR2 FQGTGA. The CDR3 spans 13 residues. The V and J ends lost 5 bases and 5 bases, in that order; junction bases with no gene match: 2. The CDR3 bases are TGTGCCAGCAGCCCGGGACAGGGGTATGGCTACACCTTC. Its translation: CASSPGQGYGYTF.

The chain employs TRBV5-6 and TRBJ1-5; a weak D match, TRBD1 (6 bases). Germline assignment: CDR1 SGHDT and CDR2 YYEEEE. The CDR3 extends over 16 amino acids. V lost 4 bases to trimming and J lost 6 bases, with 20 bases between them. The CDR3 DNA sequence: TGTGCCAGCAGCCGGAGTAGGGGACAAGAGGGTCAGCCCCAGCATTTT. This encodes CASSRSRGQEGQPQHF.

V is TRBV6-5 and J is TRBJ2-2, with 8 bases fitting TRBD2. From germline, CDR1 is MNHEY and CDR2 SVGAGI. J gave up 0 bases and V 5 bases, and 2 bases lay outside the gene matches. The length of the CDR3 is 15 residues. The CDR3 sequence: CASSNSGTNTGELFF. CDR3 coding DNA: TGTGCCAGCAGTAATAGCGGGACGAACACCGGGGAGCTGTTTTTT.

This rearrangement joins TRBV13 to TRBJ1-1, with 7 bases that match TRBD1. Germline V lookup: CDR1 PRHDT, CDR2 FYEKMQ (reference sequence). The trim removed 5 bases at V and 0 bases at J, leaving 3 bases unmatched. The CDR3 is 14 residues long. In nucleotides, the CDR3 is TGTGCCAGCAGCGAGGGACAGATGAACACTGAAGCTTTCTTT. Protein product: CASSEGQMNTEAFF.

The DNA for the CDR3 is TGTGCCAGCAGTGAAGCGTCGCCCGGACTCCTGTACAATGAGCAGTTCTTC. Protein product: CASSEASPGLLYNEQFF. The chain combines TRBV2 with TRBJ2-1, with a possible D match to TRBD2 (5 bases). V lost 0 bases, J lost 4 bases, and 16 bases lay in between. Germline V gene data show CDR1 as SNHLY and CDR2 as FYNNEI. This CDR3 region has 17 residues.

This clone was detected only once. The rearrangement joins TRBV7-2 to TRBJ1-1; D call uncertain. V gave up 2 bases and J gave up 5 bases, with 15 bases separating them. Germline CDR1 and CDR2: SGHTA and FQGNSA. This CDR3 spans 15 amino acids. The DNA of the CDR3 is TGTGCCAGCAGCTTAAGTCGGGGAGAAGGGACTGAAGCTTTCTTT. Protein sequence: CASSLSRGEGTEAFF.

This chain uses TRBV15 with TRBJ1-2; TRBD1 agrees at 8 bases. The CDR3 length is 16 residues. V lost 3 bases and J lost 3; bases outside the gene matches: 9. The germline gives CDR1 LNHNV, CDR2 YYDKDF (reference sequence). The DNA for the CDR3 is TGTGCCACCAGCAGGAAACACAGGGGGAGAGACTATGGCTACACCTTC. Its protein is CATSRKHRGRDYGYTF. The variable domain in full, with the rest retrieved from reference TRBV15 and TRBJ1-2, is DAMVIQNPRYQVTQFGKPVTLSCSQTLNHNVMYWYQQKSSQAPKLLFHYYDKDFNNEADTPDNFQSRRPNTSFCFLDIRSPGLGDTAMYLCATSRKHRGRDYGYTFGSGTRLTVV.

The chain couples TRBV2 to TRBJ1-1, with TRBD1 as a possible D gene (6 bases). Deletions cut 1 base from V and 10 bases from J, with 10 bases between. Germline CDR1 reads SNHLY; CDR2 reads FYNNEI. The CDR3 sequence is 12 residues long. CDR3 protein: CASSEDRGAAFF. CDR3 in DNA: TGTGCCAGCAGTGAAGATCGGGGGGCAGCTTTCTTT.

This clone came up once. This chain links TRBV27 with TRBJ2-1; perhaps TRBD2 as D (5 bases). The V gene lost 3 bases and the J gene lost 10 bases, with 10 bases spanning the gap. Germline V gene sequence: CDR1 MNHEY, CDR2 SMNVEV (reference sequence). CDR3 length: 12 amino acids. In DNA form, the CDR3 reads TGTGCCAGCAGTTTGGGCTCGGGGGAGCAGTTCTTC. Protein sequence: CASSLGSGEQFF.

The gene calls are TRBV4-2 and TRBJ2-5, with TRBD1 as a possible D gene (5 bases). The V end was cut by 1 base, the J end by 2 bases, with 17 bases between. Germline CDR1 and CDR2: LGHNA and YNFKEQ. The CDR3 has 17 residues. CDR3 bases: TGTGCCAGCAGCCAAGTTCCAGGGTCGGCGAGGCAAGAGACCCAGTACTTC. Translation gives CASSQVPGSARQETQYF.

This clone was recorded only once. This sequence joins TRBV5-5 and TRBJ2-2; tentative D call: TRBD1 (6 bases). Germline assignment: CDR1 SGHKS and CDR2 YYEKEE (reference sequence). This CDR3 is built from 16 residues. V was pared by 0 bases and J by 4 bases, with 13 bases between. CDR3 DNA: TGTGCCAGCAGCTTGGTCGGCAGGGGTGGCACCGGGGAGCTGTTTTTT. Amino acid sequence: CASSLVGRGGTGELFF. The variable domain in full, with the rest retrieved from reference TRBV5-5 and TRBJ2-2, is DAGVTQSPTHLIKTRGQQVTLRCSPISGHKSVSWYQQVLGQGPQFIFQYYEKEERGRGNFPDRFSARQFPNYSSELNVNALLLGDSALYLCASSLVGRGGTGELFFGEGSRLTVL.

This CDR3 reads CASSLVSNEKLFF. In DNA, the CDR3 is TGTGCCAGCAGCTTAGTCAGTAATGAAAAACTGTTTTTT. The V gene is TRBV7-8, the J gene TRBJ1-4; D is unclear. The CDR3 has 13 residues. Per the germline V gene, CDR1 is SGHVS and CDR2 is FQNEAQ. Trimming took 1 base from V and 4 from J, leaving 4 bases between them.

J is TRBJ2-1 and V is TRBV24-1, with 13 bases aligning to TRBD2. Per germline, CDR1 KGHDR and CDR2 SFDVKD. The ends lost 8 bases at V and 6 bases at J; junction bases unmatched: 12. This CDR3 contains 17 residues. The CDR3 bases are TGTGCCACCATAGGACTAGCGGGAGCCCGCCAGACCAATGAGCAGTTCTTC. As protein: CATIGLAGARQTNEQFF.

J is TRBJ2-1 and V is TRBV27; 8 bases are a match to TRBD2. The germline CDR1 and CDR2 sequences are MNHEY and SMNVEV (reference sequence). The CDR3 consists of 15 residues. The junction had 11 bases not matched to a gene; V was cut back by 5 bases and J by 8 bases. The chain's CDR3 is CASSKTSGTSDEQFF. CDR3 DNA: TGTGCCAGCAGTAAAACTAGCGGAACTTCGGATGAGCAGTTCTTC.

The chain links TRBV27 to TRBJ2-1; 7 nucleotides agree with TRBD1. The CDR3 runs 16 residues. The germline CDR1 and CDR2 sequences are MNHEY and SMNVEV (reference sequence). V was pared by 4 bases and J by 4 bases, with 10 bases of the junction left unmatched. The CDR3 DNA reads TGTGCCAGCAGTTCCCTCACAACGGGACAGTACAATGAGCAGTTCTTC. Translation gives CASSSLTTGQYNEQFF.

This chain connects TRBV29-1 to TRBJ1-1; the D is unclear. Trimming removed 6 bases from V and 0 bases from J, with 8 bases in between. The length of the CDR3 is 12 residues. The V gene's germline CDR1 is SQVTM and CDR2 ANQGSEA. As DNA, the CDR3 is TGCAGCGTAAGTTACATGAACACTGAAGCTTTCTTT. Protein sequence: CSVSYMNTEAFF.